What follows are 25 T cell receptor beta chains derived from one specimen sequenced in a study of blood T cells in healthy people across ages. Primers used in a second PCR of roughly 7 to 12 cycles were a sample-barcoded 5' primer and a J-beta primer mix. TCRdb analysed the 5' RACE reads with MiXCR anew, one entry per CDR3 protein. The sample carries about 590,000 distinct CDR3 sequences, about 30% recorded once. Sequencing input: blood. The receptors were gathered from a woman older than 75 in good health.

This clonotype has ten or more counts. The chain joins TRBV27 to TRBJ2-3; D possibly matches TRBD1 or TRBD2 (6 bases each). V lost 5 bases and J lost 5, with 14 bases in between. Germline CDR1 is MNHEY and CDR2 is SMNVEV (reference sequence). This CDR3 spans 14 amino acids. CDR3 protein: CASSRGTEIDTQYF. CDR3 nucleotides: TGTGCCAGCAGTAGGGGGACTGAGATAGATACGCAGTATTTT.

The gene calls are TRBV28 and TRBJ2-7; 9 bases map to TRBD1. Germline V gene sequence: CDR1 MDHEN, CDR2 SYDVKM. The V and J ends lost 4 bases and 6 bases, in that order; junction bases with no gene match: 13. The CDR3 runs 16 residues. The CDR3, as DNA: TGTGCCAGCAGTTGGGGCGCCGGGACAGGGATGACCGAGCAGTACTTC. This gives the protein CASSWGAGTGMTEQYF.

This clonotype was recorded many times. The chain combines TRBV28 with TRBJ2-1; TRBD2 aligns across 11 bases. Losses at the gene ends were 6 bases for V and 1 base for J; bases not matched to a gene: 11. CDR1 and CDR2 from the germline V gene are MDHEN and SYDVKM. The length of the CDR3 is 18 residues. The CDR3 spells CASSSRLAGGLSYNEQFF. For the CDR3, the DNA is TGTGCCAGCAGCTCTCGGCTAGCGGGGGGACTTTCCTACAATGAGCAGTTCTTC.

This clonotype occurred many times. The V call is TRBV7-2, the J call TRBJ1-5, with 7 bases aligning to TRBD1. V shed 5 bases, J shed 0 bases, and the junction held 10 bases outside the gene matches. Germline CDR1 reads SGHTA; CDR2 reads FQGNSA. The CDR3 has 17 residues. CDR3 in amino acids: CASSVIGGSNSNQPQHF. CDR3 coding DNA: TGTGCCAGCAGCGTAATAGGGGGCTCCAATAGCAATCAGCCCCAGCATTTT. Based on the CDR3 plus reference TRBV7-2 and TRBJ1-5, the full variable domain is GAGVSQSPSNKVTEKGKDVELRCDPISGHTALYWYRQSLGQGLEFLIYFQGNSAPDKSGLPSDRFSAERTGGSVSTLTIQRTQQEDSAVYLCASSVIGGSNSNQPQHFGDGTRLSIL.

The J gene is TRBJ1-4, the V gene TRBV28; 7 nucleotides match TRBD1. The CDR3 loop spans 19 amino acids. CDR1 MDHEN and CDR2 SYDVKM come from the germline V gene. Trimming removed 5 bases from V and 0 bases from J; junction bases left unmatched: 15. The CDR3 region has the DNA TGTGCCAGCAGTCCACTCGGGACAGTTAGCTGGGCAACTAATGAAAAACTGTTTTTT. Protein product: CASSPLGTVSWATNEKLFF.

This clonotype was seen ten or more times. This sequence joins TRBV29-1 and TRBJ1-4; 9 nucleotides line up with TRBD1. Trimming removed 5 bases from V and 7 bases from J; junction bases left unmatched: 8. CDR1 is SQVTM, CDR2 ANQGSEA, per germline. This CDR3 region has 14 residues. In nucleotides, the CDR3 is TGCAGCGTTCAACAGGGGGCCGAAGGTGAAAAACTGTTTTTT. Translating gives CSVQQGAEGEKLFF. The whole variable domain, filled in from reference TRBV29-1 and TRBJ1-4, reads SAVISQKPSRDICQRGTSLTIQCQVDSQVTMMFWYRQQPGQSLTLIATANQGSEATYESGFVIDKFPISRPNLTFSTLTVSNMSPEDSSIYLCSVQQGAEGEKLFFGSGTQLSVL.

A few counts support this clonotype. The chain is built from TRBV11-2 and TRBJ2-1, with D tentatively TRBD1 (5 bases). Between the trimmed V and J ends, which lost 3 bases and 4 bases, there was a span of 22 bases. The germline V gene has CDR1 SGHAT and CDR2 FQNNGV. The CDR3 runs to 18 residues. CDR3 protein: CASSFRVPGLGLYNEQFF. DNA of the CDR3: TGTGCCAGCAGCTTCAGGGTTCCGGGCCTGGGGTTGTACAATGAGCAGTTCTTC.

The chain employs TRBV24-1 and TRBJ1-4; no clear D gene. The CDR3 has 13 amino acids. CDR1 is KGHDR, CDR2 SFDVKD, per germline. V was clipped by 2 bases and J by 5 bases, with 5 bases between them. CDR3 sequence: CATSDWTNEKLFF. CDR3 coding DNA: TGTGCCACCAGTGATTGGACCAATGAAAAACTGTTTTTT.

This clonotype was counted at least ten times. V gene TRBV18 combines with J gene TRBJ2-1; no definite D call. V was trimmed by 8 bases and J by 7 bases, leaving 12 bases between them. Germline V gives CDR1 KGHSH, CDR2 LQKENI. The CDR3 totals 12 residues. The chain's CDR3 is CASSPPGNEQFF. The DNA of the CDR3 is TGTGCCAGCAGCCCCCCCGGGAATGAGCAGTTCTTC.

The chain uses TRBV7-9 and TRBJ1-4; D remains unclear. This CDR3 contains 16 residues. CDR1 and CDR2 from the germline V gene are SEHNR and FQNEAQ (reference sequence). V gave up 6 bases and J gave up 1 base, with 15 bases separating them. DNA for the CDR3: TGTGCCAGCAGAAAGCCCGGACGGAGAACTAATGAAAAACTGTTTTTT. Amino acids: CASRKPGRRTNEKLFF.

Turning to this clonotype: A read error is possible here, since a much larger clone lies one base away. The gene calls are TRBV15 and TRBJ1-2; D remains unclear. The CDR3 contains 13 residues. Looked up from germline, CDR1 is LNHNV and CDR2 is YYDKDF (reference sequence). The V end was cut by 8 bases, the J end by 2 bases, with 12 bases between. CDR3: CATGQGRNYGYTF. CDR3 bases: TGTGCCACCGGCCAAGGCAGGAACTATGGCTACACCTTC.

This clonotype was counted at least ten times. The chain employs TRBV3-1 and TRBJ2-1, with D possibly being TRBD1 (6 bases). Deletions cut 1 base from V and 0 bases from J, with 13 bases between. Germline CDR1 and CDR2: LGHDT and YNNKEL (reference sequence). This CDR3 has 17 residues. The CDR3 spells CASSQVSRTVSYNEQFF. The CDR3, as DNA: TGTGCCAGCAGCCAAGTTAGTAGGACAGTCTCCTACAATGAGCAGTTCTTC.

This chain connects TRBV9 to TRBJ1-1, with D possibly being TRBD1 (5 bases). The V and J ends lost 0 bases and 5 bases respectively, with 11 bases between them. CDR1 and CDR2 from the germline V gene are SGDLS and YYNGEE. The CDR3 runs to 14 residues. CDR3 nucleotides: TGTGCCAGCAGCGTAGGGCCTGGGGGAACTGAAGCTTTCTTT. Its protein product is CASSVGPGGTEAFF.

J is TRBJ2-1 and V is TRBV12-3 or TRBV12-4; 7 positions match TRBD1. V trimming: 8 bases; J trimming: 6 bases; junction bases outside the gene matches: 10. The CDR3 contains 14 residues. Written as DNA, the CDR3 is TGTGCCAGCGGCGCCAAGGCAGGGGGCAATGAGCAGTTCTTC. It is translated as CASGAKAGGNEQFF.

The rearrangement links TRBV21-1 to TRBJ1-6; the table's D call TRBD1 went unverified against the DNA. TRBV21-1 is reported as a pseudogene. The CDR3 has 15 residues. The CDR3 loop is CASSKGDRLRSPLHF. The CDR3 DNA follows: TGTGCCAGCAGCAAAGGGGACCGCTTGAGGTCACCCCTCCACTTT.

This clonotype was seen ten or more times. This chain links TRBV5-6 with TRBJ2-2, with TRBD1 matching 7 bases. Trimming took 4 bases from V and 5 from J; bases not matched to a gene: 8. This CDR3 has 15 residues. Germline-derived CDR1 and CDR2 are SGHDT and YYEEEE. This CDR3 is CASSLGQFITGELFF. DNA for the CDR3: TGTGCCAGCAGCCTGGGACAGTTCATTACCGGGGAGCTGTTTTTT.

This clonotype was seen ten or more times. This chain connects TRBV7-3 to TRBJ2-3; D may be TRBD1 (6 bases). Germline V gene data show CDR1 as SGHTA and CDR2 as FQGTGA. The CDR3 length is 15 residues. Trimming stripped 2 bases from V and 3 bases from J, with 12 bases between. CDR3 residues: CASSLAGERTDTQYF. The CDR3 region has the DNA TGTGCCAGCAGCTTAGCAGGGGAAAGGACAGATACGCAGTATTTT.

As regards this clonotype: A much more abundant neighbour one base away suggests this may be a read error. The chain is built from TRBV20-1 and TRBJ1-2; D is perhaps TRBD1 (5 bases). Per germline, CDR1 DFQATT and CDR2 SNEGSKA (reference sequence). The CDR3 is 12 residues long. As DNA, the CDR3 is TGCAGGGCTAGAGATGACAGCTATCGCTACACCTTC. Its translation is CRARDDSYRYTF.

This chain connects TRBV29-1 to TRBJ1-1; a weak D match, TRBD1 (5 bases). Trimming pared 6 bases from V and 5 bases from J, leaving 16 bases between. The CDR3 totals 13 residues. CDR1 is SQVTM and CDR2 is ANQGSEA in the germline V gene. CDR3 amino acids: CSVQTGEGTEAFF. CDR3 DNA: TGCAGCGTCCAGACTGGGGAGGGGACTGAAGCTTTCTTT. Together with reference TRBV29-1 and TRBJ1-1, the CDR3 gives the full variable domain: SAVISQKPSRDICQRGTSLTIQCQVDSQVTMMFWYRQQPGQSLTLIATANQGSEATYESGFVIDKFPISRPNLTFSTLTVSNMSPEDSSIYLCSVQTGEGTEAFFGQGTRLTVV.

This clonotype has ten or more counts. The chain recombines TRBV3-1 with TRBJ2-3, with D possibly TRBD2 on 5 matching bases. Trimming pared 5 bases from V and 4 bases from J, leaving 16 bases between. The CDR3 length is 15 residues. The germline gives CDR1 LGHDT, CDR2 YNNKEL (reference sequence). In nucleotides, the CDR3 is TGTGCCAGCAGCTCTGGACTCCTCACGGCAGATACGCAGTATTTT. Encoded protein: CASSSGLLTADTQYF.

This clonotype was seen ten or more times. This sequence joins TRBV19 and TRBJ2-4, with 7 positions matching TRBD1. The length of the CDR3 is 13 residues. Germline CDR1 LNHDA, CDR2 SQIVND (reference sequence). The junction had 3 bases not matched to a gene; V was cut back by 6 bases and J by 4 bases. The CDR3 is CASRGDSKNIQYF. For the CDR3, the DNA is TGTGCCAGTAGAGGGGACAGTAAAAACATTCAGTACTTC.

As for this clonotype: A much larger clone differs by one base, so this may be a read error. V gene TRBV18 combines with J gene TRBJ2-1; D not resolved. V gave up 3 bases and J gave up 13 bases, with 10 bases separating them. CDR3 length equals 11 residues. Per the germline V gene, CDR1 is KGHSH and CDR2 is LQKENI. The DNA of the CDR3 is TGTGCCAGCTCACCGGACGTCACCCAGTTCTTC. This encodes CASSPDVTQFF.

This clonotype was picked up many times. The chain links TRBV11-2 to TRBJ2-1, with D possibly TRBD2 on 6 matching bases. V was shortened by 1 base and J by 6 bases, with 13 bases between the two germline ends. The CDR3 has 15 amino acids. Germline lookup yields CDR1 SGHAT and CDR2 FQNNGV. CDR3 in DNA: TGTGCCAGCAGCTTAGTCGCGGGGACTGGCAATGAGCAGTTCTTC. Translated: CASSLVAGTGNEQFF.

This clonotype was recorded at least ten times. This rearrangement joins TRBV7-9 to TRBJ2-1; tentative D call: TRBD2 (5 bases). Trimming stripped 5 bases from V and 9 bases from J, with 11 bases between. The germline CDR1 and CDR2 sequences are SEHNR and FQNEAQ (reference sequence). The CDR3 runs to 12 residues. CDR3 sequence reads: CASSPPRGEQFF. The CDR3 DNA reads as TGTGCCAGCAGCCCCCCACGGGGTGAGCAGTTCTTC.

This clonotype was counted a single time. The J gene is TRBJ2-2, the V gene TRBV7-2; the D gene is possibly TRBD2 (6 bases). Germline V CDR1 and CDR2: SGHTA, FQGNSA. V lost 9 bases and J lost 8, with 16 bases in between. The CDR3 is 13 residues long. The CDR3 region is CASILAGRGELFF. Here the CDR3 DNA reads TGTGCCAGTATCCTGGCGGGGCGGGGGGAGCTGTTTTTT.